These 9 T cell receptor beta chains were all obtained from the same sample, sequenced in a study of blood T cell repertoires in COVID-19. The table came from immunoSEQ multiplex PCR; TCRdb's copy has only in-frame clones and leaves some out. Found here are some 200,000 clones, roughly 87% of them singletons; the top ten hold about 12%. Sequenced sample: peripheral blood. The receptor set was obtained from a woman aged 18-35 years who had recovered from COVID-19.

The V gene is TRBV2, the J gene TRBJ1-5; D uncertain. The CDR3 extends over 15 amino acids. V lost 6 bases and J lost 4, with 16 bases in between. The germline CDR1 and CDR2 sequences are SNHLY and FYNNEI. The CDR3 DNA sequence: TGTGCCAGCAGCGCCTTACGGGGAGGGAATCAGCCCCAGCATTTT. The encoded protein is CASSALRGGNQPQHF.

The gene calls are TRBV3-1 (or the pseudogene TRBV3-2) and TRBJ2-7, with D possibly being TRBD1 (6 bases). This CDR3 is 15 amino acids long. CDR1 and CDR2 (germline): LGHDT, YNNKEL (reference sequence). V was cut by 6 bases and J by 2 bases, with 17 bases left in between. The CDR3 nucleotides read TGTGCCAGCAGTCCATCAGGGGTTCCAGCCTACGAGCAGTACTTC. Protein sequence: CASSPSGVPAYEQYF.

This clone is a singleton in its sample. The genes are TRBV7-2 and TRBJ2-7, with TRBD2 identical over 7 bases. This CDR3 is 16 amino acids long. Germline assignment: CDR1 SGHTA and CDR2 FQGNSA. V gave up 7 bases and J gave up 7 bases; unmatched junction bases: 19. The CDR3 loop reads CASKPFTTAGAEEQYF. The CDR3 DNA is TGTGCCAGCAAGCCATTCACCACCGCGGGAGCTGAAGAGCAGTACTTC.

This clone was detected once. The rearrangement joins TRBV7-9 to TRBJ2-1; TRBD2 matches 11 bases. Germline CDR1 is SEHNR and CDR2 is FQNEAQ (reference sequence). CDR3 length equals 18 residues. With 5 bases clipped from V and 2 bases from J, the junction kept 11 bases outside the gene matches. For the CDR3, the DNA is TGTGCCAGCAGCGGGACTAGCGGAGAAACACTAACCTACAATGAGCAGTTCTTC. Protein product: CASSGTSGETLTYNEQFF.

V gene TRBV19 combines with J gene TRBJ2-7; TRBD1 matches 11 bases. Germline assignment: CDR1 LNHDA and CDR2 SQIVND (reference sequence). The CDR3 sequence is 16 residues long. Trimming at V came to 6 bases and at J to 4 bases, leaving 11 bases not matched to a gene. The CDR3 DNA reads TGTGCCAGTAGCTCCGGGACAGGGGGTGAAACTTACGAGCAGTACTTC. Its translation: CASSSGTGGETYEQYF.

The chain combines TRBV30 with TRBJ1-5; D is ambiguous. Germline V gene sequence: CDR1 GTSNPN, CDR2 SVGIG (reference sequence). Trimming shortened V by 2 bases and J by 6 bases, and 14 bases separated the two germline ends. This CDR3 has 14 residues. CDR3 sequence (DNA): TGTGCCTGGAGTCCAGACCCCCCAGGTCAGCCCCAGCATTTT. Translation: CAWSPDPPGQPQHF.

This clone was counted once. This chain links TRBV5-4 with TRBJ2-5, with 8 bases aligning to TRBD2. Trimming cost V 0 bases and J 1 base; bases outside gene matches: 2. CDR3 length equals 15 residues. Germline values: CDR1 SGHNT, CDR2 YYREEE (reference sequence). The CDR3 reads CASSLVGRVQETQYF. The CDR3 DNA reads TGTGCCAGCAGCTTGGTCGGGAGGGTCCAAGAGACCCAGTACTTC.

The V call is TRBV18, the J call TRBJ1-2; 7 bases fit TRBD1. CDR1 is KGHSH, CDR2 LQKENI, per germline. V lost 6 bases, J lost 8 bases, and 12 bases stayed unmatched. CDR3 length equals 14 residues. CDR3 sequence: CASSSGRQGVGYTF. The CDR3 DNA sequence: TGTGCCAGCTCTTCAGGACGGCAGGGGGTAGGCTACACCTTC. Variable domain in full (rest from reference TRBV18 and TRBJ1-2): NAGVMQNPRHLVRRRGQEARLRCSPMKGHSHVYWYRQLPEEGLKFMVYLQKENIIDESGMPKERFSAEFPKEGPSILRIQQVVRGDSAAYFCASSSGRQGVGYTFGSGTRLTVV.

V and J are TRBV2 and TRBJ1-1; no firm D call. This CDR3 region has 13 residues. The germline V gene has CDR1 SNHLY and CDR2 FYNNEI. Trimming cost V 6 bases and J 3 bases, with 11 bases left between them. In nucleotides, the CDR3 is TGTGCCAGCAGGGGCGCAGAGCACACTGAAGCTTTCTTT. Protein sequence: CASRGAEHTEAFF.